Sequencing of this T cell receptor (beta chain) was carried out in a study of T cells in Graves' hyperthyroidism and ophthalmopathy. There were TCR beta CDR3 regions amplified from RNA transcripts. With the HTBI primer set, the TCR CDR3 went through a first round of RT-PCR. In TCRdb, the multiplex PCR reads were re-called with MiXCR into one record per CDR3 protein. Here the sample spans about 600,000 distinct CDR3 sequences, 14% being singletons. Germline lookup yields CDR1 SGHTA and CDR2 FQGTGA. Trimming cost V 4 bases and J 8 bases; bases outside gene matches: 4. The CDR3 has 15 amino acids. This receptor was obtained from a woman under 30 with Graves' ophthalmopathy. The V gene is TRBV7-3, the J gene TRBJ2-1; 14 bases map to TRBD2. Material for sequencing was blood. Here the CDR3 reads CASSSGTSGSHEQFF. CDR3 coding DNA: TGTGCCAGCAGCTCCGGGACTAGCGGGAGCCATGAGCAGTTCTTC.